Listed below are T cell receptor beta chains from one sample, sequenced in a study of T-cell memory formation after mild COVID-19. In TCRdb, the 5' RACE reads were re-called with MiXCR into one record per CDR3 protein. The data show 560,000 or so distinct CDR3 sequences, 17% seen once. Sequencing was performed on PBMCs or a T cell subset sorted from them (not recorded which). Receptor source: an adult woman who had mild COVID-19 (a few samples of this study predate the infection). Cell type and time point are not known. Both conserved end residues are part of each CDR3. Each record gives: V gene, J gene, clone size, D gene, CDR3 DNA, CDR3 protein. A D gene is named only where the DNA matches it firmly. Expanded clones get a size class; other rows say once, few or many, or leave the size out.

>TRBV5-1|TRBJ1-2|NA|NA
TGCGCCAGCAGCTTGAATCGCTATGGCTACACCTTC
CASSLNRYGYTF
>TRBV7-2|TRBJ2-7|many|TRBD2
TGTGCCAGCAGTCCAAGGACTAGCGGGATTGGAGAGCAGTACTTC
CASSPRTSGIGEQYF
>TRBV15|TRBJ2-7|NA|NA
TGTGCCACCAGCAGAGATCTCGATGGGTGGGGACCGGTGACCTACGAGCAGTACTTC
CATSRDLDGWGPVTYEQYF
>TRBV29-1|TRBJ2-5|few|NA
TGCAGCGGCCTGGGACGAGGGGAGACCCAGTACTTC
CSGLGRGETQYF
>TRBV29-1|TRBJ2-2|NA|NA
TGCAGCGTCGCGAGCGGGCGAAACACCGGGGAGCTGTTTTTT
CSVASGRNTGELFF
>TRBV20-1|TRBJ2-3|NA|TRBD1
TGCAGTGCTCGAAATTCCGGGACAGGGAAAGATACGCAGTATTTT
CSARNSGTGKDTQYF
>TRBV11-3|TRBJ2-3|few|NA
TGTGCCAGCAGTTTTACCCTTGCCGTTGGGGGTGTCACAGATACGCAGTATTTT
CASSFTLAVGGVTDTQYF
>TRBV12-3/TRBV12-4|TRBJ2-7|NA|NA
TGTGCCAGCAGTTTCGGGGAGAGCTCCTACGAGCAGTACTTC
CASSFGESSYEQYF
>TRBV24-1|TRBJ2-5|few|NA
TGTGCCACCAGTGACGGATCGGGGGGCGGGTTCGAGACCCAGTACTTC
CATSDGSGGGFETQYF
>TRBV20-1|TRBJ1-4|NA|NA
TGCAGTGCTAGAGATATAAGCTTGCGGGGAAAACTGTTTTTT
CSARDISLRGKLFF
>TRBV6-5|TRBJ2-5|NA|NA
TGTGCCAGCAGACCCCCCGGGGAAGAGACCCAGTACTTC
CASRPPGEETQYF
>TRBV27|TRBJ1-2|few|NA
TGTGCCAGCAGTTTATCATTCCGGTCCACCCCCGGCTACACCTTC
CASSLSFRSTPGYTF
>TRBV12-3/TRBV12-4|TRBJ2-2|NA|TRBD2
TGTGCCAGCAGCCCCAATAGCGGGAGGGCCACCGGGGAGCTGTTTTTT
CASSPNSGRATGELFF
>TRBV12-3/TRBV12-4|TRBJ1-5|NA|NA
TGTGCCAGCAGTTTAGGCTCGCTAAATCAGCCCCAGCATTTT
CASSLGSLNQPQHF
>TRBV20-1|TRBJ1-1|few|NA
TGCAGTGCTAGTAGGGGTGGCGACACTGAAGCTTTCTTT
CSASRGGDTEAFF
>TRBV7-2|TRBJ2-3|few|TRBD2
TGTGCCAGCAGCCGTAGCGGGAGTGCAGATACGCAGTATTTT
CASSRSGSADTQYF
>TRBV6-6|TRBJ1-4|few|NA
TGTGCCAGCAGTGCGCGCCCGGACGGAACCCGGGAAAAACTGTTTTTT
CASSARPDGTREKLFF
>TRBV5-1|TRBJ1-2|NA|TRBD1
TGCGCCAGCAGCCTGGGACAGGGTGGCCCGGATGGCTACACCTTC
CASSLGQGGPDGYTF
>TRBV6-5|TRBJ2-3|NA|NA
TGTGCCAGCAGTCCCAAGGGGGGCCGGGGATATACGCAGTATTTT
CASSPKGGRGYTQYF
>TRBV27|TRBJ2-7|NA|NA
TGTGCCAGCCCCACGGCGACCTACGAGCAGTACTTC
CASPTATYEQYF
>TRBV27|TRBJ1-6|NA|NA
TGTGCCAGCAGTTTAAGGCCTTGGGAGTCGGAAAATTCACCCCTCCACTTT
CASSLRPWESENSPLHF
>TRBV12-5|TRBJ2-1|few|TRBD2
TGTGCCGGGAGAGCGGGAGAGGGGAATGATTTCGATGAGCAGTTCTTC
CAGRAGEGNDFDEQFF
>TRBV24-1|TRBJ1-2|NA|TRBD1
TGTGCCACCAGTGATCGACCCGCCGGGACAGGGTACAACTATGGCTACACCTTC
CATSDRPAGTGYNYGYTF
>TRBV30|TRBJ2-3|few|NA
TGTGCCTGGAGTGCGGCAGGGAACACAGATACGCAGTATTTT
CAWSAAGNTDTQYF
>TRBV20-1|TRBJ1-1|few|TRBD1
TGCAGTGCTAGAGACAGGGGGCTGAATGAAGCTTTCTTT
CSARDRGLNEAFF
>TRBV5-1|TRBJ1-2|NA|NA
TGCGCCAGCAGCTTGGATCCGAGTAACTATGGCTACACCTTC
CASSLDPSNYGYTF
>TRBV9|TRBJ1-1|NA|NA
TGTGCCAGCAGCGATCGGGACACCTCCACTGAAGCTTTCTTT
CASSDRDTSTEAFF
>TRBV12-3/TRBV12-4|TRBJ1-1|few|NA
TGTGCCAGCAGCGAGGAAAACAGGCGACTTGAAGCTTTCTTT
CASSEENRRLEAFF
>TRBV27|TRBJ1-1|few|NA
TGTGCCAGCAGTTTATCGGCGGGGGCGAACACTGAAGCTTTCTTT
CASSLSAGANTEAFF
>TRBV5-4|TRBJ2-7|few|TRBD1
TGTGCCAGCAGCCCCGGGACAGGTGATTTGTGGCAGTACTTC
CASSPGTGDLWQYF
>TRBV20-1|TRBJ2-3|few|NA
TGCAGTGCTCTCGACAGTGCAACTAGCACAGATACGCAGTATTTT
CSALDSATSTDTQYF
>TRBV18|TRBJ2-1|NA|TRBD2
TGTGCCAGCTCACCCCCTAGCGGGGGGCGGAATGAGCAGTTCTTC
CASSPPSGGRNEQFF
>TRBV29-1|TRBJ2-7|NA|TRBD2
TGCAGCGTAGCGGGAGGAAGGGGCCCCTCGGACGAGCAGTACTTC
CSVAGGRGPSDEQYF
>TRBV5-1|TRBJ2-7|few|TRBD1
TGCGCCAGCAGCAAAGCCTCGACAGGGCCCTACGAGCAGTACTTC
CASSKASTGPYEQYF
>TRBV18|TRBJ2-7|few|TRBD1
TGTGCCAGCTCCCCGCTCCCAGGACAGGGGATTCGCGAGCAGTACTTC
CASSPLPGQGIREQYF
>TRBV15|TRBJ1-2|NA|NA
TGTGCCACCAGCAGGACAGGTTATGGCTACACCTTC
CATSRTGYGYTF
>TRBV20-1|TRBJ2-5|NA|NA
TGCAGTGCTAGTGGGGTAGCTTCGAACCAAGAGACCCAGTACTTC
CSASGVASNQETQYF
>TRBV12-3/TRBV12-4|TRBJ1-5|NA|NA
TGTGCCAGCAGTTTGGGGGGCCAGGTCAATCAGCCCCAGCATTTT
CASSLGGQVNQPQHF
>TRBV7-9|TRBJ2-1|NA|TRBD2
TGTGCCAGCAGCTTCCCCGGGGGGGGCTACAATGAGCAGTTCTTC
CASSFPGGGYNEQFF
>TRBV19|TRBJ1-5|NA|TRBD1
TGTGCCAGTACCGGTCCAGGACAGGGCAATCAGCCCCAGCATTTT
CASTGPGQGNQPQHF
>TRBV6-2/TRBV6-3|TRBJ1-2|few|NA
TGTGCCAGCAGTTACTCGACAGATAACTATGGCTACACCTTC
CASSYSTDNYGYTF